These T cell receptor beta chains were read from a single sample in a study of shared clonotypes between healthy human individuals. The table came from immunoSEQ multiplex PCR; TCRdb's copy has only in-frame clones and leaves some out. The sample contains millions of clones, roughly nine tenths of which appear only once. Source material: naive CD4+ T cells sorted from blood. The receptors derive from a man aged 18 to 29 in good health. Each CDR3 is given with its conserved first and last residue. A D gene is named only where the DNA matches it firmly. A clone size is listed for some rows: how often the clone was seen (once, few, many), or a class if it is expanded.

>-|TRBJ2-5|17|TRBV18|-
CASSPPFRPRVQETQYF
TGTGCCAGCTCACCCCCTTTTCGACCACGGGTCCAAGAGACCCAGTACTTC
>TRBD1|TRBJ1-5|15|TRBV30|once
CAWSPSDRAFQPQHF
TGTGCCTGGAGTCCGTCCGACAGGGCATTTCAGCCCCAGCATTTT
>-|TRBJ2-7|12|TRBV13|once
CASSTKTYEQYF
TGTGCCAGCAGCACCAAGACCTACGAGCAGTACTTC
>TRBD2|TRBJ2-1|16|TRBV5-1|-
CASSLGTSGVYNEQFF
TGCGCCAGCAGCTTGGGGACTAGCGGGGTCTACAATGAGCAGTTCTTC
>TRBD1|TRBJ1-1|15|TRBV2|-
CASSELAGGNTEAFF
TGTGCCAGCAGTGAATTGGCAGGGGGTAATACTGAAGCTTTCTTT
>-|TRBJ2-5|15|TRBV5-1|-
CASSLATPAQETQYF
TGCGCCAGCAGCTTGGCTACCCCTGCTCAAGAGACCCAGTACTTC
>TRBD1|TRBJ2-3|15|TRBV30|-
CAWSGDRGRGDTQYF
TGTGCCTGGAGTGGGGACAGGGGGCGCGGAGATACGCAGTATTTT
>-|TRBJ2-1|16|TRBV19|-
CASSIELLLSYNEQFF
TGTGCCAGTAGTATAGAGCTATTACTCTCCTACAATGAGCAGTTCTTC
>TRBD1|TRBJ1-4|14|TRBV7-9|-
CASSQDRGNEKLFF
TGTGCCAGCAGCCAAGACAGGGGCAATGAAAAACTGTTTTTT
>TRBD1|TRBJ1-5|15|TRBV27|once
CASSPGTGGNQPQHF
TGTGCCAGCAGTCCCGGGACAGGGGGAAATCAGCCCCAGCATTTT
>-|TRBJ1-2|14|TRBV25-1|once
CASSGLQGRYGYTF
TGTGCCAGCAGTGGTTTGCAGGGGCGGTATGGCTACACCTTC
>-|TRBJ2-7|12|TRBV11-2|-
CASSTAVNEQYF
TGTGCCAGCAGCACCGCAGTTAACGAGCAGTACTTC
>-|TRBJ1-5|16|TRBV30|-
CAWSGGGRGNNQPQHF
TGTGCCTGGAGTGGAGGAGGGAGGGGCAATAATCAGCCCCAGCATTTT
>-|TRBJ1-1|13|TRBV6-5|-
CASSPDWNTEAFF
TGTGCCAGCAGCCCCGATTGGAACACTGAAGCTTTCTTT
>-|TRBJ1-4|14|TRBV25-1|-
CASTSEATNEKLFF
TGTGCCAGCACGTCGGAGGCAACTAATGAAAAACTGTTTTTT
>-|TRBJ1-2|13|TRBV27|-
CASSPRGTYGYTF
TGTGCCAGCAGTCCCCGGGGGACCTATGGCTACACCTTC
>TRBD2|TRBJ2-3|14|TRBV7-6|-
CASSLAGDTDTQYF
TGTGCCAGCAGCCTAGCGGGGGACACAGATACGCAGTATTTT
>TRBD2|TRBJ2-1|15|TRBV11-3|few
CASSSSGSSYNEQFF
TGTGCCAGCAGCTCTAGCGGGAGCTCCTACAATGAGCAGTTCTTC
>-|TRBJ1-6|15|TRBV10-2|-
CASSESAGRDSPLHF
TGCGCCAGCAGTGAGTCGGCGGGGCGGGATTCACCCCTCCACTTT
>TRBD1|TRBJ1-6|18|TRBV19|-
CATSAADRRWRSNSPLHF
TGTGCCACCTCAGCCGCGGACAGGCGATGGAGGTCAAATTCACCCCTCCACTTT
>-|TRBJ1-2|13|TRBV7-2|-
CASSSGPNYGYTF
TGTGCCAGCAGCTCCGGTCCTAACTATGGCTACACCTTC
>TRBD1|TRBJ1-1|15|TRBV7-9|-
CASSLNRGMNTEAFF
TGTGCCAGCAGCTTAAACAGGGGGATGAACACTGAAGCTTTCTTT
>TRBD1|TRBJ1-1|13|TRBV28|-
CASRAQGTVEAFF
TGTGCCAGCAGAGCACAGGGGACGGTTGAAGCTTTCTTT
>-|TRBJ1-1|14|TRBV7-2|-
CASSSRGPYTEAFF
TGTGCCAGCAGCTCGAGGGGACCGTACACTGAAGCTTTCTTT
>TRBD1|TRBJ2-5|14|TRBV19|-
CASSRDRERETQYF
TGTGCCAGTAGCCGGGACAGGGAACGGGAGACCCAGTACTTC
>-|TRBJ2-5|13|TRBV27|-
CASRRLPLETQYF
TGTGCCAGCAGAAGACTACCCTTGGAGACCCAGTACTTC
>-|TRBJ2-1|13|TRBV10-3|once
CATGRDLYNEQFF
TGTGCCACCGGGAGAGATTTATACAATGAGCAGTTCTTC
>-|TRBJ2-7|15|TRBV18|once
CASSPPSRRAYEQYF
TGTGCCAGCTCACCACCGTCGAGGAGGGCCTACGAGCAGTACTTC
>-|TRBJ1-4|15|TRBV6-5|-
CASSLRQVGGQKLFF
TGTGCCAGCAGTCTAAGACAGGTTGGAGGCCAAAAACTGTTTTTT
>TRBD1|TRBJ1-2|14|TRBV5-1|-
CASSNRTGINGYTF
TGCGCCAGCAGCAACAGGACAGGGATCAATGGCTACACCTTC
>TRBD1|TRBJ2-2|16|TRBV7-6|-
CASSLVRQGNTGELFF
TGTGCCAGCAGCTTAGTACGACAGGGGAACACCGGGGAGCTGTTTTTT
>TRBD2|TRBJ2-1|15|TRBV2|-
CASRRTSGTYNEQFF
TGTGCCAGCAGAAGGACTAGCGGAACCTACAATGAGCAGTTCTTC
>-|TRBJ1-1|17|TRBV4-3|-
CASSQESRGQLNTEAFF
TGCGCCAGCAGCCAAGAGTCGCGAGGACAGCTGAACACTGAAGCTTTCTTT
>-|TRBJ2-1|17|TRBV23-1|-
CASSQGRKGVECYEQFF
TGCGCCAGCAGTCAGGGTCGGAAAGGGGTCGAGTGCTATGAGCAGTTCTTC
>TRBD2|TRBJ2-1|15|TRBV7-8|once
CASSLGTSGTHEQFF
TGTGCCAGCAGCTTAGGGACTAGCGGGACCCATGAGCAGTTCTTC
>-|TRBJ2-1|15|TRBV7-2|-
CASSLEGNSYNEQFF
TGTGCCAGCAGCTTAGAGGGGAACTCCTACAATGAGCAGTTCTTC
>-|TRBJ1-2|15|TRBV28|-
CASSSPGVANYGYTF
TGTGCCAGCAGTTCTCCCGGGGTGGCTAACTATGGCTACACCTTC
>TRBD2|TRBJ2-3|21|TRBV7-6|-
CASSLVVGLAGVRGGGNTQYF
TGTGCCAGCAGCTTAGTTGTTGGGCTAGCGGGGGTAAGAGGTGGAGGGAATACGCAGTATTTT
>TRBD1|TRBJ2-1|14|TRBV10-3|-
CAITPGQGINEQFF
TGTGCCATCACCCCGGGACAGGGGATAAATGAGCAGTTCTTC
>-|TRBJ1-3|19|TRBV9|-
CASSVIPFGPDISGNTIYF
TGTGCCAGCAGCGTAATCCCTTTCGGGCCGGATATCTCTGGAAACACCATATATTTT
>-|TRBJ2-7|11|TRBV28|-
CASSFRDEQYF
TGTGCCAGCAGTTTCAGGGACGAGCAGTACTTC
>-|TRBJ1-1|16|TRBV28|-
CASSLRGRRENTEAFF
TGTGCCAGCAGTTTAAGAGGACGAAGGGAGAACACTGAAGCTTTCTTT
>-|TRBJ1-1|12|TRBV30|-
CAWSSFPPEAFF
TGTGCCTGGAGTTCGTTTCCTCCTGAAGCTTTCTTT
>-|TRBJ1-3|15|TRBV27|-
CASSKQGPSGNTIYF
TGTGCCAGCAGTAAACAGGGTCCCTCTGGAAACACCATATATTTT
>-|TRBJ1-1|12|TRBV29-1|-
CSVEAVGGAAFF
TGCAGCGTTGAAGCCGTCGGGGGAGCGGCTTTCTTT
>-|TRBJ2-2|16|TRBV5-8|-
CAIAPKVYPNTGELFF
TGTGCCATCGCCCCGAAGGTCTACCCTAACACCGGGGAGCTGTTTTTT
>TRBD2|TRBJ2-3|17|TRBV4-3|-
CASSRGTSGRGADTQYF
TGCGCCAGCAGCCGCGGGACTAGCGGGAGAGGTGCAGATACGCAGTATTTT
>-|TRBJ2-5|11|TRBV18|-
CASSPGETQYF
TGTGCCAGCTCGCCCGGGGAGACCCAGTACTTC
>-|TRBJ1-1|14|TRBV27|once
CASHWGTANTEAFF
TGTGCCAGCCACTGGGGGACCGCGAACACTGAAGCTTTCTTT
>TRBD1|TRBJ2-3|16|TRBV18|-
CASSPKGQGSTDTQYF
TGTGCCAGCTCACCCAAGGGACAGGGCAGCACAGATACGCAGTATTTT
>TRBD2|TRBJ2-1|17|TRBV5-6|-
CASSPTVLAGSYNEQFF
TGTGCCAGCAGCCCAACAGTACTAGCGGGATCCTACAATGAGCAGTTCTTC
>-|TRBJ2-6|13|TRBV6-1|-
CASSESGANVLTF
TGTGCCAGCAGTGAATCGGGGGCCAACGTCCTGACTTTC
>TRBD1|TRBJ1-2|15|TRBV5-1|-
CASSFDRGPTYGYTF
TGCGCCAGCAGCTTTGACAGGGGGCCGACCTATGGCTACACCTTC
>-|TRBJ2-1|15|TRBV9|-
CASSPSGTSLVSQFF
TGTGCCAGCAGCCCCTCCGGGACTTCCCTCGTTAGTCAGTTCTTC